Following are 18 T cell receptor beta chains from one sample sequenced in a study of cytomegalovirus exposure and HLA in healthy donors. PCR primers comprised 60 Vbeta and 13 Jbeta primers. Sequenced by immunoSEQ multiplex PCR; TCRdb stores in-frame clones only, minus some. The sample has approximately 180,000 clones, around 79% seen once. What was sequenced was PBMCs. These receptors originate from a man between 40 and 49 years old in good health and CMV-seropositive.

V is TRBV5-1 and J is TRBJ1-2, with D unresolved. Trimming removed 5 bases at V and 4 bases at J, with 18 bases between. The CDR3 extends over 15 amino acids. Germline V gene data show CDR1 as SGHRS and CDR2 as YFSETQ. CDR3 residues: CASREGGESGYGYTF. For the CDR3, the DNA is TGCGCCAGCAGAGAGGGCGGGGAGTCTGGCTATGGCTACACCTTC.

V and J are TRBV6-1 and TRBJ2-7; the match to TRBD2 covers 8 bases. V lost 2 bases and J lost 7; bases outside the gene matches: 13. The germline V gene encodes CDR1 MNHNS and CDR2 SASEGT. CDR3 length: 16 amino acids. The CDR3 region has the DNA TGTGCCAGCAGTGAACGGGGCGGGGGGTGGCTTAGGGAGCAGTACTTC. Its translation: CASSERGGGWLREQYF.

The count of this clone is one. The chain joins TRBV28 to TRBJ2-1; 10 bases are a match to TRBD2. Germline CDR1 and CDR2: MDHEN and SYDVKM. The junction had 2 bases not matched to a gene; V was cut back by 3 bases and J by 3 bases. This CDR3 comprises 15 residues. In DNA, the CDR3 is TGTGCCAGCAGTTTGCCTAGCGGGAGCTACAATGAGCAGTTCTTC. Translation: CASSLPSGSYNEQFF.

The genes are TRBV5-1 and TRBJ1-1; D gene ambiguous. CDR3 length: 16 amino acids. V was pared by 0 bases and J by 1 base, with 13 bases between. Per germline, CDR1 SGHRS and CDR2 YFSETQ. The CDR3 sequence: CASSLEAGVSNTEAFF. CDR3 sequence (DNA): TGCGCCAGCAGCTTGGAGGCAGGCGTTTCGAACACTGAAGCTTTCTTT.

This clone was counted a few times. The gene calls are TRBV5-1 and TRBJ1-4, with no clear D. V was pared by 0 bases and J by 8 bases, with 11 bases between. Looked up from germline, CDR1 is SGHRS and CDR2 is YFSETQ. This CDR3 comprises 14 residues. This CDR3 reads CASSLGQPWEKLFF. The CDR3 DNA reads TGCGCCAGCAGCTTGGGACAACCGTGGGAAAAACTGTTTTTT.

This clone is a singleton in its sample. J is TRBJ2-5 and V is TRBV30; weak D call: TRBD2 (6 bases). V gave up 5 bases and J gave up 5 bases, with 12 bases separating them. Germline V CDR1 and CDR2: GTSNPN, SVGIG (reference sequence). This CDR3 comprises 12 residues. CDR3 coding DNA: TGTGCCTGGGGAGGGTTTAGGGAGACCCAGTACTTC. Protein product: CAWGGFRETQYF.

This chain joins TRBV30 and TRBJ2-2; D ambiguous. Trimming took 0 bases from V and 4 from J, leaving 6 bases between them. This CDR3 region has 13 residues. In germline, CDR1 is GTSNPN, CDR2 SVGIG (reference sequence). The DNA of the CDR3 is TGTGCCTGGAGTGTATCGGTCACCGGGGAGCTGTTTTTT. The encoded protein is CAWSVSVTGELFF.

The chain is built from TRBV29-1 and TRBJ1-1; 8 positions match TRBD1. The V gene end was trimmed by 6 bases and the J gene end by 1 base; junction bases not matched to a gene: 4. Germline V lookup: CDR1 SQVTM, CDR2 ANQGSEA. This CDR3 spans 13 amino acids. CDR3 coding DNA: TGCAGCGTACAGGGGGTGTGGAACACTGAAGCTTTCTTT. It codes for CSVQGVWNTEAFF.

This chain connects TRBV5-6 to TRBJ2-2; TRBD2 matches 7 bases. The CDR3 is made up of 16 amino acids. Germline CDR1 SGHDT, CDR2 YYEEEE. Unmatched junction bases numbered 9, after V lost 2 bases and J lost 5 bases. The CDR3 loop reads CASSFGFDGGTGELFF. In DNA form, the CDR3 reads TGTGCCAGCAGCTTTGGGTTTGACGGGGGGACCGGGGAGCTGTTTTTT.

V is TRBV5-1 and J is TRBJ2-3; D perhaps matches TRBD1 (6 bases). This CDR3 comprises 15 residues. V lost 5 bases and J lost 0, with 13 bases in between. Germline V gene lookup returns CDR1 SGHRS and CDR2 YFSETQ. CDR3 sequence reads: CASSSLRGSTDTQYF. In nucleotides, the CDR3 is TGCGCCAGCAGTTCACTCAGGGGCAGCACAGATACGCAGTATTTT.

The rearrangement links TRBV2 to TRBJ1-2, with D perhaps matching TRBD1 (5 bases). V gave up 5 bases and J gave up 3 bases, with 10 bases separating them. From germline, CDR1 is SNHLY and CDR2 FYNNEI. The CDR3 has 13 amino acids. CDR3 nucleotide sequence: TGTGCCAGCAGTAGGACATCCCACTATGGCTACACCTTC. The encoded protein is CASSRTSHYGYTF.

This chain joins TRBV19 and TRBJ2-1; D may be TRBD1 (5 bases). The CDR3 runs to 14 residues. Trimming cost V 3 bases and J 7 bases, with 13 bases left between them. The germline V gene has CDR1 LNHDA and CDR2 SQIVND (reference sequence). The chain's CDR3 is CASSMGRDRNEQFF. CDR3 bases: TGTGCCAGTAGTATGGGCAGGGATCGGAATGAGCAGTTCTTC. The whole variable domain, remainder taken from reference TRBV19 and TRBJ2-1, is DGGITQSPKYLFRKEGQNVTLSCEQNLNHDAMYWYRQDPGQGLRLIYYSQIVNDFQKGDIAEGYSVSREKKESFPLTVTSAQKNPTAFYLCASSMGRDRNEQFFGPGTRLTVL.

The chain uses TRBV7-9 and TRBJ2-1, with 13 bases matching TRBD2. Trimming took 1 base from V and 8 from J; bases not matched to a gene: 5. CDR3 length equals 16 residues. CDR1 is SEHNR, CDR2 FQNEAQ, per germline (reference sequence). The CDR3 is CASSLGLAGGGYEQFF. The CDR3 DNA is TGTGCCAGCAGCTTAGGACTAGCGGGAGGAGGATATGAGCAGTTCTTC. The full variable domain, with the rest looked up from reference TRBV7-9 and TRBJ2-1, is DTGVSQNPRHKITKRGQNVTFRCDPISEHNRLYWYRQTLGQGPEFLTYFQNEAQLEKSRLLSDRFSAERPKGSFSTLEIQRTEQGDSAMYLCASSLGLAGGGYEQFFGPGTRLTVL.

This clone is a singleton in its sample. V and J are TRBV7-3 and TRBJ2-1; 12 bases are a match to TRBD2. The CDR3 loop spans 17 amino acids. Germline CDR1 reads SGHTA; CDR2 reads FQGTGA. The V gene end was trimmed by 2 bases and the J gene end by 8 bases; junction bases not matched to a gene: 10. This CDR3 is CASSLQVGLAGGDEQFF. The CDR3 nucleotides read TGTGCCAGCAGCTTACAAGTAGGGCTAGCGGGAGGGGATGAGCAGTTCTTC.

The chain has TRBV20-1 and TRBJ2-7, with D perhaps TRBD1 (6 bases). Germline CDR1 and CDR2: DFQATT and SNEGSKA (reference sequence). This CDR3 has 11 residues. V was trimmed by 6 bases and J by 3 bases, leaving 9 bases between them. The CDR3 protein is CSAGTIYEQYF. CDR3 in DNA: TGCAGTGCCGGGACAATCTACGAGCAGTACTTC.

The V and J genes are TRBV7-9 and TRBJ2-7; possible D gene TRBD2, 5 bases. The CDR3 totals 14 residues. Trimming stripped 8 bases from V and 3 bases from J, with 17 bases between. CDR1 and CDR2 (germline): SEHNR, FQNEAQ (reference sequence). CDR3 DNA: TGTGCCAGCGGGATCGTAGCGTCATTCTACGAGCAGTACTTC. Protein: CASGIVASFYEQYF.

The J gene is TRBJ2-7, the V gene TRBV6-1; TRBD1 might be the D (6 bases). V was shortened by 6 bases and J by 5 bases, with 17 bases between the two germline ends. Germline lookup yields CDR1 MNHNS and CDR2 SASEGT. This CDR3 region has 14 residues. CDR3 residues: CASRTGFRFDEQYF. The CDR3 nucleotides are TGTGCCAGCAGAACAGGGTTCCGATTCGACGAGCAGTACTTC.

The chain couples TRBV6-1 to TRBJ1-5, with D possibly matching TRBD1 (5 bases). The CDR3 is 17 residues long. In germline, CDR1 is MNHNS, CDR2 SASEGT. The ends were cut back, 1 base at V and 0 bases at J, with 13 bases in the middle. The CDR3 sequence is CASSEVLQGLSNQPQHF. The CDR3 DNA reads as TGTGCCAGCAGTGAAGTTCTTCAGGGACTTAGCAATCAGCCCCAGCATTTT.